This entry features one T cell receptor (beta chain) sequence. This CDR3 is built from 13 residues. Per germline, CDR1 SGHTA and CDR2 FQGTGA. Trimming took 0 bases from V and 6 from J, leaving 9 bases between them. This sample was included in a study of CD8 T cells in Susac syndrome. RNA in amounts of about 0.5 to 1 ug was reverse transcribed with random hexamers. TCRdb reprocessed the immunoSEQ multiplex PCR reads with MiXCR, giving one entry per CDR3 protein. This table holds about 150,000 distinct CDR3 sequences, 85% to 95% found once. This sequence originates from a human donor with multiple sclerosis. The chain employs TRBV7-3 and TRBJ2-7; D is unclear. Material for sequencing was CD4+ T cells from PBMCs. DNA for the CDR3: TGTGCCAGCAGCTTAACGGCTGGAGCCGAGCAGTACTTC. Residues: CASSLTAGAEQYF.